This passage covers 32 T cell receptor beta chains from one sample sequenced in a study of cytomegalovirus exposure and HLA in healthy donors. PCR involved 60 Vbeta and 13 Jbeta primers. Sequencing was performed with immunoSEQ multiplex PCR; in TCRdb, only in-frame clones are kept and a portion is missing. The table lists over 55,000 clones. Sequences were obtained from PBMCs. These receptors all come from a boy younger than 18 in good health and CMV-seronegative.

This chain uses TRBV25-1 with TRBJ2-1, with 7 nucleotides matching TRBD2. This CDR3 is built from 15 residues. J was trimmed by 4 bases and V by 2 bases; bases with no gene match: 5. Germline V gene data show CDR1 as MGHDK and CDR2 as SYGVNS. The chain's CDR3 is CASSELAETYNEQFF. The CDR3 region has the DNA TGTGCCAGCAGTGAACTAGCGGAGACGTACAATGAGCAGTTCTTC.

The genes are TRBV11-2 and TRBJ1-6; D not certain. Per germline, CDR1 SGHAT and CDR2 FQNNGV. This CDR3 comprises 13 residues. Trimming stripped 5 bases from V and 10 bases from J, with 12 bases between. CDR3 DNA: TGTGCCAGCAGCGAAGAGGGCGGCTCACCCCTCCACTTT. Its translation: CASSEEGGSPLHF.

V gene TRBV27 combines with J gene TRBJ1-5, with no clear D. This CDR3 has 13 residues. V lost 5 bases to trimming and J lost 7 bases, with 12 bases between them. From germline, CDR1 is MNHEY and CDR2 SMNVEV (reference sequence). The CDR3, as DNA: TGTGCCAGCAGTGGCGGGCTCCAACAGCCCCAGCATTTT. Protein product: CASSGGLQQPQHF.

The V gene is TRBV19, the J gene TRBJ2-7, with TRBD1 matching over 8 bases. Germline V gives CDR1 LNHDA, CDR2 SQIVND (reference sequence). Trimming cost V 5 bases and J 3 bases; bases outside gene matches: 9. The CDR3 is 15 amino acids. CDR3 bases: TGTGCCAGTAGTTCTCCGGGACAGGCTTTCTACGAGCAGTACTTC. Its translation: CASSSPGQAFYEQYF. Combining the CDR3 with reference TRBV19 and TRBJ2-7 gives the whole variable domain DGGITQSPKYLFRKEGQNVTLSCEQNLNHDAMYWYRQDPGQGLRLIYYSQIVNDFQKGDIAEGYSVSREKKESFPLTVTSAQKNPTAFYLCASSSPGQAFYEQYFGPGTRLTVT.

The chain employs TRBV7-9 and TRBJ1-3; D gene uncertain. The length of the CDR3 is 15 residues. V was trimmed by 2 bases and J by 3 bases, leaving 11 bases between them. Germline CDR1 is SEHNR and CDR2 is FQNEAQ (reference sequence). The CDR3 bases are TGTGCCAGCAGCTTAATGGCAGGTGATGGAAACACCATATATTTT. Residues: CASSLMAGDGNTIYF. Full variable domain (outside the CDR3, taken from reference TRBV7-9 and TRBJ1-3): DTGVSQNPRHKITKRGQNVTFRCDPISEHNRLYWYRQTLGQGPEFLTYFQNEAQLEKSRLLSDRFSAERPKGSFSTLEIQRTEQGDSAMYLCASSLMAGDGNTIYFGEGSWLTVV.

The V gene is TRBV30, the J gene TRBJ1-2; TRBD1 agrees at 7 bases. With 0 bases clipped from V and 7 bases from J, the junction kept 11 bases outside the gene matches. The germline V gene encodes CDR1 GTSNPN and CDR2 SVGIG (reference sequence). The CDR3 sequence is 15 residues long. CDR3 sequence reads: CAWSVLSTGDGGYTF. The CDR3 nucleotides are TGTGCCTGGAGTGTCCTTAGCACAGGGGACGGTGGCTACACCTTC.

The chain recombines TRBV15 with TRBJ2-6; 7 bases are a match to TRBD1. V trimming: 4 bases; J trimming: 4 bases; junction bases outside the gene matches: 4. Germline lookup yields CDR1 LNHNV and CDR2 YYDKDF (reference sequence). The length of the CDR3 is 15 residues. CDR3 region: CATSTTGAGANVLTF. The DNA for the CDR3 is TGTGCCACCAGCACAACAGGGGCAGGGGCCAACGTCCTGACTTTC.

The chain recombines TRBV5-1 with TRBJ1-5; 8 bases agree with TRBD1. This CDR3 is built from 14 residues. Unmatched junction bases numbered 6, after V lost 4 bases and J lost 6 bases. Looked up from germline, CDR1 is SGHRS and CDR2 is YFSETQ. The CDR3 DNA sequence: TGCGCCAGCAGCCCAGGACAGGGAACTCAGCCCCAGCATTTT. Amino acid sequence: CASSPGQGTQPQHF.

The chain joins TRBV6-5 to TRBJ1-2, with D perhaps TRBD1 (6 bases). Germline V gene sequence: CDR1 MNHEY, CDR2 SVGAGI. This CDR3 is built from 12 residues. V shed 2 bases and J shed 7 bases, with 8 bases lying between them. Here the CDR3 DNA reads TGTGCCAGCAGTTACGTAGGGGGTGGCTACACCTTC. This gives the protein CASSYVGGGYTF.

The gene calls are TRBV2 and TRBJ1-2; 7 bases agree with TRBD1. This CDR3 is 14 amino acids long. Germline V gene data show CDR1 as SNHLY and CDR2 as FYNNEI. Trimming cost V 6 bases and J 5 bases; bases outside gene matches: 9. The CDR3 sequence is CASRPSGGSYGYTF. CDR3 in DNA: TGTGCCAGCAGGCCATCAGGGGGAAGTTATGGCTACACCTTC.

V usage is TRBV19 and J usage is TRBJ2-1, with 14 bases fitting TRBD2. This CDR3 contains 14 residues. The J segment lost 11 bases and the V segment lost 8 bases, leaving 8 bases of the junction unmatched. Per the germline V gene, CDR1 is LNHDA and CDR2 is SQIVND (reference sequence). The CDR3 here is CASLTSGGARKQFF. CDR3 in DNA: TGTGCCAGTTTGACTAGCGGGGGGGCCAGGAAGCAGTTCTTC.

The V and J genes are TRBV6-1 and TRBJ1-6; 7 nucleotides match TRBD1. The CDR3 has 14 residues. Germline V gene data show CDR1 as MNHNS and CDR2 as SASEGT. J gave up 7 bases and V 5 bases, and 5 bases lay outside the gene matches. The DNA of the CDR3 is TGTGCCAGCAGTCTGACAGGGATGAATTCACCCCTCCACTTT. This translates into CASSLTGMNSPLHF.

This rearrangement joins TRBV5-1 to TRBJ2-7; 7 bases agree with TRBD1. CDR1 is SGHRS, CDR2 YFSETQ, per germline. V shed 3 bases and J 4 bases; nucleotides not matched to a gene: 10. The CDR3 sequence is 15 residues long. CDR3 loop: CASSSTAGTVYEQYF. The CDR3 coding sequence is TGCGCCAGCAGCTCGACCGCCGGGACAGTTTACGAGCAGTACTTC.

J is TRBJ1-2 and V is TRBV30, with TRBD1 identical over 8 bases. The junction had 9 bases not matched to a gene; V was cut back by 5 bases and J by 4 bases. Germline-derived CDR1 and CDR2 are GTSNPN and SVGIG (reference sequence). The CDR3 sequence is 14 residues long. CDR3 protein: CAWVFPGGSYGYTF. In DNA, the CDR3 is TGTGCCTGGGTATTTCCAGGGGGCAGCTATGGCTACACCTTC.

The rearrangement joins TRBV5-6 to TRBJ2-2; D is possibly TRBD1 (7 bases). V lost 3 bases and J 8 bases, leaving 14 bases between the germline ends. Germline V gives CDR1 SGHDT, CDR2 YYEEEE. The CDR3 has 14 amino acids. CDR3 in amino acids: CASSWYRGGGELFF. CDR3 DNA: TGTGCCAGCAGCTGGTACAGGGGAGGTGGGGAGCTGTTTTTT.

The gene calls are TRBV19 and TRBJ1-5; TRBD1 is a possible D gene (6 bases). Trimming removed 5 bases from V and 2 bases from J, with 19 bases in between. Per the germline V gene, CDR1 is LNHDA and CDR2 is SQIVND (reference sequence). The CDR3 is 17 residues long. The CDR3 DNA reads TGTGCCAGTAGTCGGACAGCTCAACTGGGAGGCAATCAGCCCCAGCATTTT. Protein product: CASSRTAQLGGNQPQHF.

The rearrangement uses TRBV7-6 and TRBJ2-7; 9 bases fit TRBD1. Germline V gene sequence: CDR1 SGHVS, CDR2 FNYEAQ. Trimming removed 2 bases from V and 2 bases from J; junction bases left unmatched: 16. This CDR3 is 19 amino acids long. The CDR3 loop reads CASSLKGQLGQGFAYEQYF. Written as DNA, the CDR3 is TGTGCCAGCAGCTTAAAGGGGCAGCTGGGACAGGGTTTTGCCTACGAGCAGTACTTC.

The CDR3: CASSPKGGDSYNEQFF. The CDR3 nucleotides are TGTGCCAGCAGCCCCAAGGGAGGGGACTCCTACAATGAGCAGTTCTTC. V and J are TRBV7-6 and TRBJ2-1; 7 bases map to TRBD2. The CDR3 is 16 amino acids. J gave up 0 bases and V 5 bases, and 7 bases lay outside the gene matches. Germline V gene lookup returns CDR1 SGHVS and CDR2 FNYEAQ.

The rearrangement uses TRBV11-3 and TRBJ2-1; D is possibly TRBD2 (6 bases). In germline, CDR1 is SGHNT, CDR2 YENEEA. V was shortened by 2 bases and J by 4 bases, with 15 bases between the two germline ends. This CDR3 comprises 16 residues. CDR3 in amino acids: CASSLSLASGYNEQFF. In nucleotides, the CDR3 is TGTGCCAGCAGCTTATCGCTAGCGTCGGGTTACAATGAGCAGTTCTTC. Variable domain in full (rest from reference TRBV11-3 and TRBJ2-1): EAGVVQSPRYKIIEKKQPVAFWCNPISGHNTLYWYLQNLGQGPELLIRYENEEAVDDSQLPKDRFSAERLKGVDSTLKIQPAELGDSAVYLCASSLSLASGYNEQFFGPGTRLTVL.

The chain links TRBV6-6 to TRBJ1-2; possible D gene TRBD1, 5 bases. Between the trimmed V and J ends, which lost 6 bases and 5 bases, there was a span of 16 bases. This CDR3 contains 14 residues. Germline CDR1 MNHNY, CDR2 SVGAGI (reference sequence). The CDR3, as DNA: TGTGCCAGCAGAACGGGGGAAGGTGGGTATGGCTACACCTTC. Its protein is CASRTGEGGYGYTF.

The V gene is TRBV29-1, the J gene TRBJ1-1; D is unclear. The germline CDR1 and CDR2 sequences are SQVTM and ANQGSEA. V was clipped by 0 bases and J by 0 bases, with 14 bases between them. The CDR3 extends over 16 amino acids. The CDR3 nucleotides are TGCAGCGTTGAAGATTTCCAGACAATCATGAACACTGAAGCTTTCTTT. This codes for CSVEDFQTIMNTEAFF. The variable domain in full, with the rest retrieved from reference TRBV29-1 and TRBJ1-1, is SAVISQKPSRDICQRGTSLTIQCQVDSQVTMMFWYRQQPGQSLTLIATANQGSEATYESGFVIDKFPISRPNLTFSTLTVSNMSPEDSSIYLCSVEDFQTIMNTEAFFGQGTRLTVV.

The V and J genes are TRBV27 and TRBJ1-1; no clear D gene. V was clipped by 4 bases and J by 5 bases, with 11 bases between them. Germline lookup yields CDR1 MNHEY and CDR2 SMNVEV (reference sequence). The CDR3 covers 13 residues. CDR3 loop: CASSSWTGTEAFF. CDR3 nucleotide sequence: TGTGCCAGCAGTTCCTGGACGGGGACTGAAGCTTTCTTT.

The chain combines TRBV6-6 with TRBJ2-2, with TRBD1 identical over 8 bases. After removal of 10 bases from V and 4 bases from J, the junction contained 14 bases not matched to a gene. The CDR3 contains 16 residues. Per the germline V gene, CDR1 is MNHNY and CDR2 is SVGAGI (reference sequence). The CDR3 is CATKLGQGTVTGELFF. The CDR3 DNA follows: TGTGCCACCAAACTAGGACAGGGAACGGTCACCGGGGAGCTGTTTTTT.

The rearrangement joins TRBV4-3 to TRBJ2-7; TRBD2 might be the D (5 bases). The V and J ends lost 0 bases and 5 bases respectively, with 14 bases between them. Germline V gene sequence: CDR1 LGHNA, CDR2 YSLEER. The CDR3 runs to 15 residues. The CDR3 DNA sequence: TGCGCCAGCAGCCAAGATCGGACGGGGAACAACGAGCAGTACTTC. Translating it yields CASSQDRTGNNEQYF.

The genes are TRBV6-5 and TRBJ2-5, with 8 bases aligning to TRBD1. The J call may be mistaken, given a closer DNA end match to TRBJ2-7. Germline V gene data show CDR1 as MNHEY and CDR2 as SVGAGI. The CDR3 contains 16 residues. In DNA, the CDR3 is TGTGCCAGCAGTTACTCCAGGGGGCCCCTCTCCTACGAGCAGTACTTC. It translates to CASSYSRGPLSYEQYF.

The genes are TRBV27 and TRBJ2-3; D perhaps matches TRBD2 (6 bases). In germline, CDR1 is MNHEY, CDR2 SMNVEV (reference sequence). This CDR3 comprises 17 residues. V was cut by 2 bases and J by 2 bases, with 17 bases left in between. The CDR3 region has the DNA TGTGCCAGCAGTTTAGAGGCCGGTGGGAGGCCCACAGATACGCAGTATTTT. Translating it yields CASSLEAGGRPTDTQYF.

Note on this clone: Germline is not matched at one junction end, which may reflect a read error. The chain employs TRBV30 and TRBJ2-3; TRBD2 might be the D (5 bases). The CDR3 loop spans 11 amino acids. In germline, CDR1 is GTSNPN, CDR2 SVGIG (reference sequence). CDR3 in DNA: TGTGCGTGGACTTCCACAGATACGCAGTATTTT. Protein product: CAWTSTDTQYF.

The chain joins TRBV9 to TRBJ1-1; no reliable D call. Between the trimmed V and J ends, which lost 3 bases and 0 bases, there was a span of 9 bases. Per germline, CDR1 SGDLS and CDR2 YYNGEE. The CDR3 spans 14 residues. The CDR3 loop is CASSADGLNTEAFF. The CDR3 DNA reads TGTGCCAGCAGCGCCGACGGGTTGAACACTGAAGCTTTCTTT.

This sequence joins TRBV6-6 and TRBJ2-7; tentative D call: TRBD1 (6 bases). V lost 6 bases, J lost 4 bases, and 10 bases lay in between. Germline values: CDR1 MNHNY, CDR2 SVGAGI (reference sequence). The CDR3 totals 12 residues. The CDR3: CASSNGQYEQYF. CDR3 DNA: TGTGCCAGCAGCAACGGACAGTACGAGCAGTACTTC.

The V and J genes are TRBV5-4 and TRBJ2-7; 8 bases match TRBD2. The CDR3 extends over 15 amino acids. The germline V gene has CDR1 SGHNT and CDR2 YYREEE (reference sequence). The J segment lost 2 bases and the V segment lost 0 bases, leaving 4 bases of the junction unmatched. CDR3 amino acids: CASSLGSGGPYEQYF. The CDR3 bases are TGTGCCAGCAGCTTGGGTTCGGGAGGGCCCTACGAGCAGTACTTC. The full variable domain, its missing parts supplied by reference TRBV5-4 and TRBJ2-7, is ETGVTQSPTHLIKTRGQQVTLRCSSQSGHNTVSWYQQALGQGPQFIFQYYREEENGRGNFPPRFSGLQFPNYSSELNVNALELDDSALYLCASSLGSGGPYEQYFGPGTRLTVT.

This chain connects TRBV19 to TRBJ2-7, with 14 nucleotides matching TRBD2. V lost 4 bases, J lost 2 bases, and 10 bases stayed unmatched. This CDR3 contains 18 residues. Germline CDR1 LNHDA, CDR2 SQIVND (reference sequence). Here the CDR3 reads CASSRGTSGGNTPYEQYF. As DNA, the CDR3 is TGTGCCAGTAGTAGGGGGACTAGCGGGGGTAACACACCCTACGAGCAGTACTTC.

The rearrangement links TRBV4-3 to TRBJ1-2; perhaps TRBD1 as D (6 bases). The V gene lost 0 bases and the J gene lost 0 bases, with 11 bases spanning the gap. CDR1 LGHNA and CDR2 YSLEER come from the germline V gene. The CDR3 runs 16 residues. The CDR3 loop is CASSQDPGQPNYGYTF. The CDR3 DNA reads TGCGCCAGCAGCCAAGATCCCGGACAGCCTAACTATGGCTACACCTTC.